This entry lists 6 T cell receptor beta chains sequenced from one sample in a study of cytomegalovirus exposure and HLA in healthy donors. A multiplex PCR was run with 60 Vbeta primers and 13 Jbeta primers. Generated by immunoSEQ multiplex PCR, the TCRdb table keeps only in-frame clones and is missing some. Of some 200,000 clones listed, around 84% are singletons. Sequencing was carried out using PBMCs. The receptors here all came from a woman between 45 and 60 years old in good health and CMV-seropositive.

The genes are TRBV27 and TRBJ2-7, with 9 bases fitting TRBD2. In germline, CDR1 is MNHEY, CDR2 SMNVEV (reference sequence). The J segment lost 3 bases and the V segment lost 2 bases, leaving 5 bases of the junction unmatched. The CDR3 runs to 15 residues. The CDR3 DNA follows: TGTGCCAGCAGTTTACGGCGGGGGGGAGACTACGAGCAGTACTTC. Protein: CASSLRRGGDYEQYF.

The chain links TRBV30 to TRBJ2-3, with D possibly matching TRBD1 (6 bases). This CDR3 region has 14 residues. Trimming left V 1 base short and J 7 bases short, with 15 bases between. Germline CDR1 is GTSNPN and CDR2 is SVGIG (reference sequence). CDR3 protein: CAWSARNRVNTQYF. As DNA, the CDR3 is TGTGCCTGGAGTGCACGAAACAGGGTGAATACGCAGTATTTT.

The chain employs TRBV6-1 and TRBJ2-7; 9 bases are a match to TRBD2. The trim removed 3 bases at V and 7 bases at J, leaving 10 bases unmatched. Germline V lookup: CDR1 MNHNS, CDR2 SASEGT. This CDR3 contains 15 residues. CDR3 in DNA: TGTGCCAGCAGTGATTTAGCGGGGGCGTCAGGTGAGCAGTACTTC. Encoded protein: CASSDLAGASGEQYF.

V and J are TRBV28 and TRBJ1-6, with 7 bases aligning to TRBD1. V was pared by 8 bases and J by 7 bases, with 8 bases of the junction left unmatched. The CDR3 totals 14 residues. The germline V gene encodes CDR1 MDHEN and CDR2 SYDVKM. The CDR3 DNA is TGTGCCAGCGGAACCGGGACAGAAAATTCACCCCTCCACTTT. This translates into CASGTGTENSPLHF.

CDR3 sequence reads: CASSWDRGEKLFF. CDR3 DNA sequence: TGTGCCAGCAGCTGGGACAGGGGTGAAAAACTGTTTTTT. The chain is built from TRBV6-6 and TRBJ1-4, with 10 bases that match TRBD1. The V and J ends lost 6 bases and 7 bases, in that order; junction bases with no gene match: 2. The CDR3 sequence is 13 residues long. CDR1 MNHNY and CDR2 SVGAGI come from the germline V gene (reference sequence).

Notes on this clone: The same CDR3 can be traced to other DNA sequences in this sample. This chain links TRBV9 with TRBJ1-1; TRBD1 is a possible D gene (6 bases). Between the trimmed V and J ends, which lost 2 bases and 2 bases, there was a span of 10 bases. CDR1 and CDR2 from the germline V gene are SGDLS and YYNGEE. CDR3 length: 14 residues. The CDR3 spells CASSVGQRNTEAFF. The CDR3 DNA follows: TGTGCCAGCAGCGTTGGACAGCGTAACACTGAAGCTTTCTTT.